This TCR beta chain was identified in a study of cytomegalovirus exposure and HLA in healthy donors. About this clone: Its specificity is unknown.

Study-wide results and limits: The study carried out a later analysis of TCR beta sequences. It associated some 17,000 of them with specific HLA alleles at a false discovery rate of 0.05.

With 8 bases removed from V and 8 bases from J, the gap between germline ends came to 21 bases. CDR1 is MNHEY and CDR2 is SMNVEV in the germline V gene (reference sequence). The CDR3 loop spans 14 amino acids. Primers: 60 Vbeta forward and 13 Jbeta reverse. Some clones are missing from TCRdb's copy, which holds only in-frame ones; the method was immunoSEQ multiplex PCR. The data contain approximately 160,000 clones, roughly 80% of them singletons. The TCR was taken from a male donor in good health and CMV-seronegative. Source material: PBMCs. J is TRBJ1-2 and V is TRBV27; D possibly corresponds to TRBD1 (6 bases). The CDR3 sequence is CASGPIRQVDGYTF. The CDR3, as DNA: TGTGCCAGCGGACCAATACGACAGGTTGACGGCTACACCTTC.